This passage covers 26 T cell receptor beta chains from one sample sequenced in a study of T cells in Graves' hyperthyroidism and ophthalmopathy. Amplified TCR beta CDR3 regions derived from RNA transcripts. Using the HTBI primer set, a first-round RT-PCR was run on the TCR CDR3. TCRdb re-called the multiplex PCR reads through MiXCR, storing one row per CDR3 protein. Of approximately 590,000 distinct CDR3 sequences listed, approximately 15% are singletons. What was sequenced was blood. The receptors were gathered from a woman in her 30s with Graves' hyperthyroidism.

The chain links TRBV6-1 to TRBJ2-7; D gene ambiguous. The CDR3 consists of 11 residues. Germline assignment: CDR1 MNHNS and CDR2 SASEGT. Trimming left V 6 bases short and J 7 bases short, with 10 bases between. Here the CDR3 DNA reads TGTGCCAGCAGGACCCCCGGGGAGCAGTACTTC. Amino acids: CASRTPGEQYF.

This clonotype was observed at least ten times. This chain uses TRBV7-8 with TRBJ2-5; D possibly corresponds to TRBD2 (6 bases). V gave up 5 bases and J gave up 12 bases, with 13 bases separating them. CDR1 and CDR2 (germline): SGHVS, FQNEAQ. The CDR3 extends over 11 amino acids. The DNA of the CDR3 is TGTGCCAGCAGCGTCACGGGAGTGGAGTACTTC. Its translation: CASSVTGVEYF.

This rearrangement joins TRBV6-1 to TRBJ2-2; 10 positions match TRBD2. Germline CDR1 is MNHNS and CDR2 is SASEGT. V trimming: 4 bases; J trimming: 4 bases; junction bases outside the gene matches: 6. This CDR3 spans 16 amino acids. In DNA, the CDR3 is TGTGCCAGCAGTGTGGGGACTAGCGTGGGCACCGGGGAGCTGTTTTTT. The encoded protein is CASSVGTSVGTGELFF.

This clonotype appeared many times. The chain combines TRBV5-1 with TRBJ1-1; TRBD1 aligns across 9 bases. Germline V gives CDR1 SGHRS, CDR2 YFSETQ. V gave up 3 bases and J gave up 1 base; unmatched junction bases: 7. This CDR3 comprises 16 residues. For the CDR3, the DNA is TGCGCCAGCAGCTCCCGGGACAGGGACGGGAACACTGAAGCTTTCTTT. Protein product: CASSSRDRDGNTEAFF.

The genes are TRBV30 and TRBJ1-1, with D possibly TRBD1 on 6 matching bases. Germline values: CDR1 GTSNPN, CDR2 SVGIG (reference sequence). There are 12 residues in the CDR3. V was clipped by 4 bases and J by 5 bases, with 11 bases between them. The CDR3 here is CAWKGGRTEAFF. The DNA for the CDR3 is TGTGCCTGGAAAGGGGGGAGGACTGAAGCTTTCTTT.

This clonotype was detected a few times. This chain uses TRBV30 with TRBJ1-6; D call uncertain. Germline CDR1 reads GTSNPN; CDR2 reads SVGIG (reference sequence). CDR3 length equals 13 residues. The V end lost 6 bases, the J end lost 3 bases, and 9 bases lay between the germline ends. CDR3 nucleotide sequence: TGTGCCTGCCGCGGGATCTATAATTCACCCCTCCACTTT. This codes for CACRGIYNSPLHF.

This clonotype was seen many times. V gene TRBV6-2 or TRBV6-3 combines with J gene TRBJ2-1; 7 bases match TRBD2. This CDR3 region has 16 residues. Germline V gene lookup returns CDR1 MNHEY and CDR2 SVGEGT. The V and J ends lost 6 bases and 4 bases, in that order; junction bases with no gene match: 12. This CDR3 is CASSPTASGKYNEQFF. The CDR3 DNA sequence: TGTGCCAGCAGCCCCACGGCCAGCGGGAAATACAATGAGCAGTTCTTC.

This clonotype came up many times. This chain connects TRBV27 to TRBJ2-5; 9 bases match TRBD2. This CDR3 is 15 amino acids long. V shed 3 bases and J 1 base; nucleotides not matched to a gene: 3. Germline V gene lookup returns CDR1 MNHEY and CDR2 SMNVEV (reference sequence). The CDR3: CASSFSGSPQETQYF. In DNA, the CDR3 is TGTGCCAGCAGTTTTAGCGGGAGCCCCCAAGAGACCCAGTACTTC.

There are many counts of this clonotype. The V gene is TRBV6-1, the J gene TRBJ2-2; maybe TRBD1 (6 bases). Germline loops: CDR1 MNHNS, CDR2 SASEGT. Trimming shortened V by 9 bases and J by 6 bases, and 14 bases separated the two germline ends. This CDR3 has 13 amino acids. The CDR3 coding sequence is TGTGCCAGTGGGAAACAGGGCTCCGGGGAGCTGTTTTTT. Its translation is CASGKQGSGELFF.

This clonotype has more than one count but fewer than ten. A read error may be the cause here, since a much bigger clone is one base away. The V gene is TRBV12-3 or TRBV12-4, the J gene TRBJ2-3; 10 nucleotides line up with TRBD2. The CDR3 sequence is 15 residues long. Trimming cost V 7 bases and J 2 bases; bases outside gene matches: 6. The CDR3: CASIGLAENTDTQYF. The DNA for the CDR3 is TGTGCCAGCATAGGACTAGCGGAAAACACAGATACGCAGTATTTT.

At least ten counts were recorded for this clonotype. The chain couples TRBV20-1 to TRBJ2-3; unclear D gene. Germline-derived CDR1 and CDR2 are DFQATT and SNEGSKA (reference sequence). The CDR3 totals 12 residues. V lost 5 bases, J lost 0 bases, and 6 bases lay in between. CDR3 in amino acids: CSAFGSTDTQYF. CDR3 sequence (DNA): TGCAGTGCTTTCGGCAGCACAGATACGCAGTATTTT.

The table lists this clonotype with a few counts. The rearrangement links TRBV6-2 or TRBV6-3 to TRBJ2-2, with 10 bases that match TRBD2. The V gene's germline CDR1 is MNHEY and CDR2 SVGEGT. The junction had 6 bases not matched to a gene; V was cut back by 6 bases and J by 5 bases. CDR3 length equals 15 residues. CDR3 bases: TGTGCCAGCAGCTCCAGCGGGAGGGATACCGGGGAGCTGTTTTTT. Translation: CASSSSGRDTGELFF.

This CDR3 is CSAQSLRDYGYTF. The DNA of the CDR3 is TGCAGTGCTCAGTCGCTTAGGGATTATGGCTACACCTTC. The chain uses TRBV20-1 and TRBJ1-2; D unresolved. Trimming pared 5 bases from V and 5 bases from J, leaving 15 bases between. This CDR3 is built from 13 residues. From germline, CDR1 is DFQATT and CDR2 SNEGSKA (reference sequence).

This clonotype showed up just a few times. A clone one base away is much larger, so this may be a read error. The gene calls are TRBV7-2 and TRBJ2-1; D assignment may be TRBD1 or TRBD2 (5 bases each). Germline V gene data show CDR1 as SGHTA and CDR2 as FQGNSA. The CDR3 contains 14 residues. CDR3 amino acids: CASSLMGTYSEQFF. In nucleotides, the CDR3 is TGTGCCAGCAGCTTAATGGGGACCTACAGTGAGCAGTTCTTC. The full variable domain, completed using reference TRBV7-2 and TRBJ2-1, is GAGVSQSPSNKVTEKGKDVELRCDPISGHTALYWYRQSLGQGLEFLIYFQGNSAPDKSGLPSDRFSAERTGGSVSTLTIQRTQQEDSAVYLCASSLMGTYSEQFFGPGTRLTVL.

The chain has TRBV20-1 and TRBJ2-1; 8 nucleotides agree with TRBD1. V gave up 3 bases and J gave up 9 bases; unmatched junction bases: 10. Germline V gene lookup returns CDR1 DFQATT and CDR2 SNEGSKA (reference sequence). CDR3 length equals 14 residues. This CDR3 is CSASPGQGLAEQFF. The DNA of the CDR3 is TGCAGTGCTAGTCCCGGACAGGGTCTAGCTGAGCAGTTCTTC.

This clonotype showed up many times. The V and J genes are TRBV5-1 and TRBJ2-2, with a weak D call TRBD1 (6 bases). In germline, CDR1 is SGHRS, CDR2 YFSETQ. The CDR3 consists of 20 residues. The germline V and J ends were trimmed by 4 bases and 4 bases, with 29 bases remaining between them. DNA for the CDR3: TGCGCCAGCAGCCCGGTACCCGTTTCCCAGACAGGCCCTAGCACCGGGGAGCTGTTTTTT. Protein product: CASSPVPVSQTGPSTGELFF.

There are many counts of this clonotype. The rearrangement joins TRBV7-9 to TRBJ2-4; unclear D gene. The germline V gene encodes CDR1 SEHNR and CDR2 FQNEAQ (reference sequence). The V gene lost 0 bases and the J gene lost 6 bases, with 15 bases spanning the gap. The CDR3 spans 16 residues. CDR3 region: CASSLAGRTWGNIQYF. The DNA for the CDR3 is TGTGCCAGCAGCTTAGCTGGACGTACTTGGGGAAACATTCAGTACTTC.

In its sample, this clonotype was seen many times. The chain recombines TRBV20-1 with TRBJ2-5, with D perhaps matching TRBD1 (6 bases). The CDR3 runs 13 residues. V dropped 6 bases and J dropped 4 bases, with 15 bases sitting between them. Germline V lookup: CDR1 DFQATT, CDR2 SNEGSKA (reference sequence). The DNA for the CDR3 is TGCAGTGCCCGGAAGACAGGTCCAGAGACCCAGTACTTC. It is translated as CSARKTGPETQYF.

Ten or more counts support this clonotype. The CDR3 nucleotides are TGCAGCGTTGGAGGCGGACAGGGTATGAACACTGAAGCTTTCTTT. It yields the protein CSVGGGQGMNTEAFF. The V call is TRBV29-1, the J call TRBJ1-1, with 8 bases lining up with TRBD1. The CDR3 covers 15 residues. Per germline, CDR1 SQVTM and CDR2 ANQGSEA. V lost 4 bases and J lost 0; bases outside the gene matches: 7.

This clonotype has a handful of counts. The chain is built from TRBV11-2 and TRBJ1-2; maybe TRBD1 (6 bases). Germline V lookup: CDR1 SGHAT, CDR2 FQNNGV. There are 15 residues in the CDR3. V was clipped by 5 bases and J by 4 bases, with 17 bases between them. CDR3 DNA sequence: TGTGCCAGCAGCAGACGGGGAGGGGGAGGCTATGGCTACACCTTC. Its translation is CASSRRGGGGYGYTF.

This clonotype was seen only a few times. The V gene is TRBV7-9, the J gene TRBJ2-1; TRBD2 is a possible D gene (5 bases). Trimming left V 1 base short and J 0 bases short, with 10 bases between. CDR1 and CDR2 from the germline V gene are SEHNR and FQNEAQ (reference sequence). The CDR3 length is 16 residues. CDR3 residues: CASSLELAASYNEQFF. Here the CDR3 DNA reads TGTGCCAGCAGCTTAGAGCTAGCAGCCTCCTACAATGAGCAGTTCTTC.

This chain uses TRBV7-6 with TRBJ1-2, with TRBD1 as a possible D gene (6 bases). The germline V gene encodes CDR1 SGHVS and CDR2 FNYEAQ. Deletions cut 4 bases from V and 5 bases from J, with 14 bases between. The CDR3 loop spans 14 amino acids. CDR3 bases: TGTGCCAGCAGCTCCCGGACAGAGGCTTATGGCTACACCTTC. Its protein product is CASSSRTEAYGYTF. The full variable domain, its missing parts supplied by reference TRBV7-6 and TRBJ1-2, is GAGVSQSPRYKVTKRGQDVALRCDPISGHVSLYWYRQALGQGPEFLTYFNYEAQQDKSGLPNDRFSAERPEGSISTLTIQRTEQRDSAMYRCASSSRTEAYGYTFGSGTRLTVV.

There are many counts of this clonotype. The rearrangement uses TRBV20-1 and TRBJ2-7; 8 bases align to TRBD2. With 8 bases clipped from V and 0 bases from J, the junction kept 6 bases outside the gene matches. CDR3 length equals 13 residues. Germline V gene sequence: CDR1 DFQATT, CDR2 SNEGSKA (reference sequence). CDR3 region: CSSDSGTSYEQYF. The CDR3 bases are TGCAGTTCTGATAGCGGGACCTCCTACGAGCAGTACTTC.

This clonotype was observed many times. CDR3 protein: CASSRTTTSYEQYF. In nucleotides, the CDR3 is TGTGCCAGCAGTCGGACTACGACTTCCTACGAGCAGTACTTC. This chain links TRBV6-1 with TRBJ2-7, with D perhaps matching TRBD2 (6 bases). This CDR3 has 14 amino acids. V lost 5 bases to trimming and J lost 1 base, with 12 bases between them. The germline V gene has CDR1 MNHNS and CDR2 SASEGT.

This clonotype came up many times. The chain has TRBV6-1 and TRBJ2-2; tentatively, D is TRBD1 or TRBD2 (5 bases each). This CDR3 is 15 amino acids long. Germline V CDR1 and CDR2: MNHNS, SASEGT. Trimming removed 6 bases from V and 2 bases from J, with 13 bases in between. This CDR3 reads CASRRDGGNTGELFF. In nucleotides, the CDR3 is TGTGCCAGCAGGAGGGACGGAGGAAACACCGGGGAGCTGTTTTTT.

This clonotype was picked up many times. The CDR3 protein is CASGGRGQGLADDNEQFF. Written as DNA, the CDR3 is TGTGCCAGCGGGGGTCGGGGGCAAGGACTAGCGGACGACAATGAGCAGTTCTTC. The chain carries TRBV28 and TRBJ2-1; 10 positions agree with TRBD2. CDR1 and CDR2 (germline): MDHEN, SYDVKM. CDR3 length equals 18 residues. The V and J ends lost 8 bases and 5 bases, in that order; junction bases with no gene match: 18.